Presented here are 30 T cell receptor beta chains from one specimen sequenced in a study of blood T cells in healthy people across ages. A second PCR, run for 7 to 11 cycles, used a sample-barcoded 5' primer plus a J-beta primer mix. TCRdb recomputed calls from the 5' RACE reads with MiXCR, one row per CDR3 protein. The sample lists about 1 million distinct CDR3 sequences; around 43% were seen once. Sample: blood. The receptors shown here come from a woman in her sixties in good health.

The rearrangement uses TRBV7-3 and TRBJ2-3; the match to TRBD1 covers 7 bases. CDR3 length equals 19 residues. Per the germline V gene, CDR1 is SGHTA and CDR2 is FQGTGA. V trimming: 5 bases; J trimming: 2 bases; junction bases outside the gene matches: 19. CDR3 nucleotide sequence: TGTGCCAGCAGCAGGAGGACAGGTTTGGTCTCCCTCGACACAGATACGCAGTATTTT. Encoded protein: CASSRRTGLVSLDTDTQYF.

The chain couples TRBV7-9 to TRBJ2-1; 12 bases map to TRBD2. Unmatched junction bases numbered 11, after V lost 5 bases and J lost 0 bases. Germline V gives CDR1 SEHNR, CDR2 FQNEAQ (reference sequence). CDR3 size: 19 residues. CDR3 nucleotides: TGTGCCAGCAGCCTGACTAGCGGGAGTCTCAGGAGCTCCTACAATGAGCAGTTCTTC. Its protein product is CASSLTSGSLRSSYNEQFF.

The rearrangement joins TRBV29-1 to TRBJ2-3; D gene unclear. V was trimmed by 4 bases and J by 2 bases, leaving 19 bases between them. The CDR3 is 16 residues long. The germline gives CDR1 SQVTM, CDR2 ANQGSEA. The CDR3 bases are TGCAGCGTTGGGCCAAACCCCAGCCTTCCCACAGATACGCAGTATTTT. Amino acids: CSVGPNPSLPTDTQYF.

This clonotype was counted only a few times. The chain has TRBV5-5 and TRBJ2-1; no clear D. Germline-derived CDR1 and CDR2 are SGHKS and YYEKEE (reference sequence). The CDR3 is made up of 15 amino acids. The V and J ends lost 0 bases and 9 bases respectively, with 16 bases between them. DNA for the CDR3: TGTGCCAGCAGCTTGGAAGGGTCTCGGTTGGGTGAGCAGTTCTTC. This gives the protein CASSLEGSRLGEQFF.

The sample holds a few counts of this clonotype. This chain joins TRBV7-9 and TRBJ1-6; possibly TRBD1 for D (5 bases). Germline-derived CDR1 and CDR2 are SEHNR and FQNEAQ (reference sequence). CDR3 length: 16 amino acids. Trimming took off 5 bases at V and 8 bases at J, with 19 bases between the two ends. The CDR3 is CASSQSRVLEDSPLHF. The CDR3 nucleotides read TGTGCCAGCAGCCAAAGCAGGGTACTAGAGGATTCACCCCTCCACTTT.

The rearrangement joins TRBV5-4 to TRBJ2-5; 11 nucleotides line up with TRBD1. V shed 4 bases, J shed 2 bases, and the junction held 4 bases outside the gene matches. CDR1 is SGHNT, CDR2 YYREEE, per germline (reference sequence). This CDR3 has 15 residues. The CDR3 here is CASSKDRGPQETQYF. For the CDR3, the DNA is TGTGCCAGCAGCAAGGACAGGGGGCCTCAAGAGACCCAGTACTTC.

This clonotype turned up a few times. This CDR3 reads CASSLGVPPYEQYF. CDR3 in DNA: TGTGCCAGCAGTTTAGGGGTTCCACCCTACGAGCAGTACTTC. The V call is TRBV28, the J call TRBJ2-7; D not resolved. The CDR3 has 14 amino acids. The V and J ends lost 2 bases and 2 bases respectively, with 10 bases between them. CDR1 MDHEN and CDR2 SYDVKM come from the germline V gene.

This clonotype was observed a handful of times. V is TRBV2 and J is TRBJ2-4; the match to TRBD2 covers 7 bases. Germline CDR1 SNHLY, CDR2 FYNNEI. V dropped 0 bases and J dropped 0; count of bases not matched to a gene: 2. There are 16 residues in the CDR3. The CDR3 region is CASSEAGGLAKNIQYF. DNA of the CDR3: TGTGCCAGCAGTGAAGCCGGGGGGTTAGCCAAAAACATTCAGTACTTC.

V is TRBV19 and J is TRBJ2-3; D unresolved. The CDR3 spans 11 residues. Looked up from germline, CDR1 is LNHDA and CDR2 is SQIVND (reference sequence). Trimming removed 5 bases at V and 6 bases at J, with 6 bases between. The CDR3 region has the DNA TGTGCCAGTAGTGAATTCGATACGCAGTATTTT. Amino acid sequence: CASSEFDTQYF.

The chain links TRBV27 to TRBJ2-1; tentative D call: TRBD2 (7 bases). Germline assignment: CDR1 MNHEY and CDR2 SMNVEV (reference sequence). The CDR3 consists of 15 residues. The V end lost 3 bases, the J end lost 7 bases, and 16 bases lay between the germline ends. The CDR3 DNA reads TGTGCCAGCAGTTTTGCGTGGGGGGGCGAGAATGAGCAGTTCTTC. Translating it yields CASSFAWGGENEQFF.

CDR3 protein: CASSSLLDRGEQYF. DNA for the CDR3: TGCGCCAGCAGCTCCTTACTGGACAGGGGCGAGCAGTACTTC. This rearrangement joins TRBV5-1 to TRBJ2-7; TRBD1 matches 9 bases. Germline V gene sequence: CDR1 SGHRS, CDR2 YFSETQ. Unmatched junction bases numbered 7, after V lost 3 bases and J lost 6 bases. This CDR3 spans 14 amino acids. Full variable domain (remainder filled in from reference TRBV5-1 and TRBJ2-7): KAGVTQTPRYLIKTRGQQVTLSCSPISGHRSVSWYQQTPGQGLQFLFEYFSETQRNKGNFPGRFSGRQFSNSRSEMNVSTLELGDSALYLCASSSLLDRGEQYFGPGTRLTVT.

The table lists this clonotype with a few counts. The gene calls are TRBV28 and TRBJ2-1; TRBD2 aligns across 7 bases. The V and J ends lost 4 bases and 4 bases, in that order; junction bases with no gene match: 7. Germline lookup yields CDR1 MDHEN and CDR2 SYDVKM. The length of the CDR3 is 15 residues. CDR3 sequence reads: CASSSPLGLYNEQFF. The DNA for the CDR3 is TGTGCCAGCAGTTCCCCCCTGGGACTATACAATGAGCAGTTCTTC.

This clonotype has just a few counts. The rearrangement links TRBV7-2 to TRBJ2-3; possible D gene TRBD2, 6 bases. The CDR3 is 14 residues long. Looked up from germline, CDR1 is SGHTA and CDR2 is FQGNSA. Trimming stripped 3 bases from V and 4 bases from J, with 11 bases between. This CDR3 reads CASSFVGGPDTQYF. As DNA, the CDR3 is TGTGCCAGCAGCTTTGTCGGGGGACCAGATACGCAGTATTTT.

The V gene is TRBV20-1, the J gene TRBJ1-1, with D unclear. V was cut by 0 bases and J by 6 bases, with 14 bases left in between. Germline V CDR1 and CDR2: DFQATT, SNEGSKA (reference sequence). The CDR3 covers 14 residues. CDR3 amino acids: CSARDHGRGAEAFF. The CDR3 DNA sequence: TGCAGTGCTAGAGATCACGGCCGTGGGGCTGAAGCTTTCTTT.

A few counts support this clonotype. CDR3 sequence (DNA): TGCGCCAGCAGCTTGAGCCTTTGGACTAGCGGGAGTTTCTACGAGCAGTACTTC. It codes for CASSLSLWTSGSFYEQYF. J is TRBJ2-7 and V is TRBV5-1; 13 bases are shared with TRBD2. Per germline, CDR1 SGHRS and CDR2 YFSETQ. The J segment lost 3 bases and the V segment lost 1 base, leaving 10 bases of the junction unmatched. This CDR3 comprises 18 residues.

V and J are TRBV11-2 and TRBJ2-7, with TRBD2 identical over 9 bases. Germline assignment: CDR1 SGHAT and CDR2 FQNNGV. The CDR3 has 16 residues. Trimming took 1 base from V and 0 from J; bases not matched to a gene: 4. The CDR3 DNA follows: TGTGCCAGCAGCTTAGGACTAGCGGACAGCTCCTACGAGCAGTACTTC. As protein: CASSLGLADSSYEQYF.

The sample holds many counts of this clonotype. The chain combines TRBV7-2 with TRBJ2-3; D tentatively reads TRBD1 or TRBD2 (5 bases each). Germline V gene sequence: CDR1 SGHTA, CDR2 FQGNSA. This CDR3 spans 12 amino acids. With 2 bases removed from V and 14 bases from J, the gap between germline ends came to 14 bases. The CDR3 nucleotides read TGTGCCAGCAGCTTACCGGGACCCCTTCTGTATTTT. It yields the protein CASSLPGPLLYF.

This clonotype was detected a few times. The chain couples TRBV4-1 to TRBJ2-7; D unclear. The germline gives CDR1 MGHRA, CDR2 YSYEKL. Trimming left V 0 bases short and J 1 base short, with 16 bases between. The CDR3 is made up of 17 amino acids. The CDR3 sequence is CASSQDPAESVSYEQYF. The DNA for the CDR3 is TGCGCCAGCAGCCAAGATCCAGCCGAAAGCGTTTCCTACGAGCAGTACTTC.

The rearrangement uses TRBV27 and TRBJ2-7; no firm D call. V gave up 8 bases and J gave up 4 bases, with 21 bases separating them. Germline CDR1 reads MNHEY; CDR2 reads SMNVEV (reference sequence). The CDR3 has 15 amino acids. The CDR3, as DNA: TGTGCCAGCCGACCCGGTCCCGCATCTCTGTACGAGCAGTACTTC. Amino acid sequence: CASRPGPASLYEQYF.

This clonotype showed up just a few times. This chain uses TRBV11-2 with TRBJ2-1, with 13 positions matching TRBD2. Germline CDR1 is SGHAT and CDR2 is FQNNGV. CDR3 length: 15 amino acids. The trim removed 6 bases at V and 7 bases at J, leaving 6 bases unmatched. DNA of the CDR3: TGTGCCAGCAGAAGACTAGCGGGAGGAATTAATGAGCAGTTCTTC. This codes for CASRRLAGGINEQFF.

The chain combines TRBV27 with TRBJ2-2; no reliable D call. Trimming took off 4 bases at V and 3 bases at J, with 6 bases between the two ends. Germline V lookup: CDR1 MNHEY, CDR2 SMNVEV (reference sequence). The CDR3 consists of 13 residues. The CDR3 loop reads CASSSLDTGELFF. CDR3 nucleotides: TGTGCCAGCAGTTCCCTCGACACCGGGGAGCTGTTTTTT.

This clonotype has just a few counts. The DNA for the CDR3 is TGTGCCAGCAGCTTAGACTTAAATGGCTACACCTTC. This codes for CASSLDLNGYTF. J is TRBJ1-2 and V is TRBV7-9; D remains ambiguous. V gave up 1 base and J gave up 6 bases, with 6 bases separating them. Per germline, CDR1 SEHNR and CDR2 FQNEAQ (reference sequence). There are 12 residues in the CDR3.

The sample holds a few counts of this clonotype. This chain joins TRBV28 and TRBJ2-5; 7 positions agree with TRBD1. Losses at the gene ends were 5 bases for V and 5 bases for J; bases not matched to a gene: 8. Germline V gene sequence: CDR1 MDHEN, CDR2 SYDVKM. This CDR3 contains 14 residues. In DNA, the CDR3 is TGTGCCAGCAGTCCGCACAGGGGTGCGGAGACCCAGTACTTC. Protein product: CASSPHRGAETQYF.

This clonotype was found many times. This sequence joins TRBV5-1 and TRBJ2-6; 12 bases align to TRBD2. V dropped 4 bases and J dropped 3; count of bases not matched to a gene: 8. Germline V gives CDR1 SGHRS, CDR2 YFSETQ. The CDR3 is 18 amino acids. The CDR3: CASSVVETSGSGANVLTF. CDR3 bases: TGCGCCAGCAGCGTGGTAGAGACTAGCGGGAGTGGGGCCAACGTCCTGACTTTC.

V gene TRBV7-9 combines with J gene TRBJ2-1; D call uncertain. CDR1 and CDR2 from the germline V gene are SEHNR and FQNEAQ (reference sequence). Trimming shortened V by 5 bases and J by 10 bases, and 21 bases separated the two germline ends. The CDR3 has 15 residues. The CDR3 sequence: CASSSPRGSSYEQFF. In DNA, the CDR3 is TGTGCCAGCAGCAGCCCCAGAGGCAGCTCCTACGAGCAGTTCTTC.

The V call is TRBV5-1, the J call TRBJ2-5, with D possibly TRBD2 on 6 matching bases. CDR1 SGHRS and CDR2 YFSETQ come from the germline V gene. V was shortened by 5 bases and J by 4 bases, with 12 bases between the two germline ends. This CDR3 is built from 13 residues. CDR3 in amino acids: CASRMGAGETQYF. The CDR3 region has the DNA TGCGCCAGCAGGATGGGAGCGGGAGAGACCCAGTACTTC.

This rearrangement joins TRBV11-2 to TRBJ1-1; D is unclear. The V gene lost 5 bases and the J gene lost 8 bases, with 18 bases spanning the gap. Germline V gene data show CDR1 as SGHAT and CDR2 as FQNNGV. The CDR3 spans 14 residues. CDR3 amino acids: CASSPKTPTNEAFF. CDR3 DNA sequence: TGTGCCAGCAGCCCCAAAACCCCAACCAACGAAGCTTTCTTT.

This clonotype was counted once. The chain employs TRBV28 and TRBJ1-5; D gene uncertain. Trimming cost V 7 bases and J 11 bases, with 15 bases left between them. The CDR3 extends over 12 amino acids. Germline lookup yields CDR1 MDHEN and CDR2 SYDVKM. The CDR3 loop is CASTDPPSAQHF. CDR3 sequence (DNA): TGTGCCAGCACGGACCCCCCATCCGCCCAGCATTTT.

The chain has TRBV7-8 and TRBJ2-1, with TRBD2 matching over 15 bases. V was clipped by 1 base and J by 9 bases; unmatched bases: 1. The length of the CDR3 is 15 residues. Germline CDR1 is SGHVS and CDR2 is FQNEAQ. The CDR3 sequence is CASSLGTSGRAEQFF. In DNA form, the CDR3 reads TGTGCCAGCAGCTTAGGGACTAGCGGGAGGGCTGAGCAGTTCTTC.

The rearrangement uses TRBV6-5 and TRBJ2-5, with unresolved D. This CDR3 comprises 10 residues. Germline CDR1 reads MNHEY; CDR2 reads SVGAGI. The V end lost 8 bases, the J end lost 5 bases, and 6 bases lay between the germline ends. The CDR3 bases are TGTGCCAGCGTGGGGGAGACCCAGTACTTC. It specifies CASVGETQYF.